This T cell receptor beta chain was sequenced in a study of TIL therapy for anti-PD-1-resistant metastatic lung cancer. Sequencing used immunoSEQ v3. The table came from immunoSEQ multiplex PCR; TCRdb's copy has only in-frame clones and leaves some out. Of some 13,000 clones in the sample, about 70% were seen once. Described time point: pre-treatment sample, taken before nivolumab and TIL therapy. Pleural nodules or supraclavicular lymph nodes made up most of the excised metastases sampled. Stage 4 NSCLC adults joined between late 2017 and 2020. This clone was found once. The origin of this receptor is a woman aged 30-79 years with non-small cell lung cancer. This specimen consisted of tumor tissue, obtained at baseline.

DNA for the CDR3: TGTGCCAGCAGCCCCACCGGGACAGGGGGCGCCGGTGAAAAACTGTTTTTT. This translates into CASSPTGTGGAGEKLFF. The rearrangement links TRBV9 to TRBJ1-4; 12 bases match TRBD1. Germline trimming cut 4 bases from V and 7 bases from J; bases unmatched to any gene: 11. Germline loops: CDR1 SGDLS, CDR2 YYNGEE. The CDR3 is made up of 17 amino acids.